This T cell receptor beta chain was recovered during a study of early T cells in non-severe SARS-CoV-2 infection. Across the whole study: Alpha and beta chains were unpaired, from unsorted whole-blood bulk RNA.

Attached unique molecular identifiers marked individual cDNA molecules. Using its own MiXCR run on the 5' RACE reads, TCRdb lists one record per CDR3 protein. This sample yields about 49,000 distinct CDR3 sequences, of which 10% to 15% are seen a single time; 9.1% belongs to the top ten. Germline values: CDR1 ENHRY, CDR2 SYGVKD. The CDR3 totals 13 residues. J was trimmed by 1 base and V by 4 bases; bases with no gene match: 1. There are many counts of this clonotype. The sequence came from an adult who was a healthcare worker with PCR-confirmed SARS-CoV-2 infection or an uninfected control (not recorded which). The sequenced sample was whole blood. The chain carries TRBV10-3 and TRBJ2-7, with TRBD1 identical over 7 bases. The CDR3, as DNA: TGTGCCATCAGTGGGGGACAGTCCTACGAGCAGTACTTC. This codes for CAISGGQSYEQYF.